This T cell receptor beta chain was identified in a study of T cell responses to AZD1222 COVID-19 vaccine (dated by TCRdb to the early 2020s). Regarding the complete study: AZD1222 recipients given second doses at about 4 weeks or at about 12 weeks were pooled, since spike-specific TCR depth and breadth were not found to differ between the two schedules. Trial participants were enrolled by age into subgroups of 18-55, 56-69 and 70-plus years, and around 140, 26 and 57 TCR-sequenced participants, respectively, were included in these subgroups. A total of just over 230 trial participants underwent TCR sequencing, of whom 200 to 220 received two doses of AZD1222 and some 25 received two doses of the MenACWY control vaccine. Results the study describes overall, beyond this receptor: The 56-69-year group was small, and its depth increase did not reach significance, likely because of low power. No day 14 peak-response samples were available, so repertoires were characterized only after the peak T cell response. Reportedly, almost half of the unique spike-specific TCRs recognized epitopes lying outside the regions that are mutated in the B.1.351 and B.1.1.7 variants. Conclusions about previously exposed vaccinees are limited, since just 5 or 6 AZD1222 recipients were seropositive for SARS-CoV-2 at baseline. Most participants were white British and females outnumbered males, and the authors suggested that clonal diversity may have been underestimated. Vaccine-associated CD4 TCRs spanned the whole spike protein, with dominant responses in regions 160-218 and 743-854. Spike-specific TCR breadth and depth rose significantly after two AZD1222 doses compared with day 0 and with MenACWY recipients.

This clone was seen once. The clone's antigen remains unknown. Within one base of it there is no much larger clone, and no base qualities were kept. The CDR3 regions of human TCRbeta chains were analyzed by immunosequencing. The study's processing was this. Repertoire TCRs were matched against a reference library of SARS-CoV-2-specific TCRs generated with the MIRA antigen-specificity platform. Breadth meant the fraction of unique TCRs that were SARS-CoV-2-associated, whereas depth meant the fraction of total T cells that were SARS-CoV-2-associated. Using the MIRA data, every spike-specific TCR was mapped to the spike region that the TCR reacted to and assigned to either a CD4 or a CD8 class. Log10-transformed breadth and depth values were compared by one-way ANOVA with Sidak's multiple comparisons tests. TCRdb took this table from immuneACCESS and kept in-frame rearrangements with V and J called. Such tables lack part of the clones; where checked against another copy, unresolved V genes explain under half of the gap, and the rest is unexplained. V and J calls plus clone size are reproduced from that table; the DNA served to infer D and trimming. Recorded for this sample are some 120,000 clones; about 92% of them occurred a single time. The ten largest clones capture under 3.5% of the sample.

Sample time point, as interpreted from the label and publication: baseline before first vaccination. Samples from vaccinated people were obtained from the UK trials COV001 and COV002, which included a single-blind randomized controlled phase 2/3 trial of AZD1222 (ChAdOx1 nCoV-19) in healthy adults. For TCRbeta chain sequencing, PBMC samples from trial participants were taken at day 0 and at day 28 after the second dose. This TCR was sampled from an adult in good health. The sequencing here drew on peripheral blood, taken on day 0 of AZD1222 vaccination.

The CDR3 region: CASSPLVNTEAFF. The DNA reads as follows: TGTGCCAGCAGTCCTTTAGTAAACACTGAAGCTTTCTTT. Rearrangement joined TRBV13 to TRBJ1-1, with no D gene named confidently. The CDR3 runs 13 amino acids, cysteine and phenylalanine included. Here the CDR3 DNA is all that survives: 39 bases in frame from base 1. V drops 6 bases and J drops 2 bases, leaving 10 bases in between. Based on the germline V gene (reference sequence), the CDR1 and CDR2 sequences are PRHDT and FYEKMQ.